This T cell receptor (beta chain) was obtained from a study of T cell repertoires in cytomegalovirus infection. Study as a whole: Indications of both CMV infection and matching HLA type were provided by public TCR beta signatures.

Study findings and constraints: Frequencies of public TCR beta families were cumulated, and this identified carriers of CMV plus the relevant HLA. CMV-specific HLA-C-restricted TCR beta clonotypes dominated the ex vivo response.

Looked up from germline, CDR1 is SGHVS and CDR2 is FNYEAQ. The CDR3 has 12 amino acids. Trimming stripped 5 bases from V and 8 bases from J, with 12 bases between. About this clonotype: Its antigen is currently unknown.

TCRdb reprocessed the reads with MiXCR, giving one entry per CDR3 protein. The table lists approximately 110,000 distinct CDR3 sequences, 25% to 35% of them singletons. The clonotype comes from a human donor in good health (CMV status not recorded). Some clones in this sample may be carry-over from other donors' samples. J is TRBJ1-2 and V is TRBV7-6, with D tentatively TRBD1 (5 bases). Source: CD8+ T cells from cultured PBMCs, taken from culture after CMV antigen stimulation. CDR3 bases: TGTGCCAGCAGCCTCGAGTCAGGGGGCTACACCTTC. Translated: CASSLESGGYTF.